The 10 T cell receptor beta chains reported below all come from one sample, sequenced in a study of blood T cell repertoires in COVID-19. Some clones are missing from TCRdb's copy, which holds only in-frame ones; the method was immunoSEQ multiplex PCR. The sample lists approximately 200,000 clones, roughly 90% seen once, with about 2% in the top ten. Source material: peripheral blood. The receptors shown here come from a man in his forties with active or convalescent COVID-19.

The chain links TRBV6-6 to TRBJ1-5, with D unclear. V lost 4 bases to trimming and J lost 6 bases, with 4 bases between them. Germline-derived CDR1 and CDR2 are MNHNY and SVGAGI (reference sequence). CDR3 length: 11 residues. CDR3 residues: CASSSGQPQHF. Here the CDR3 DNA reads TGTGCCAGCAGTTCCGGTCAGCCCCAGCATTTT.

The chain uses TRBV5-1 and TRBJ1-1, with no clear D. Germline V gives CDR1 SGHRS, CDR2 YFSETQ. The CDR3 has 14 residues. Deletions cut 0 bases from V and 0 bases from J, with 6 bases between. CDR3 sequence (DNA): TGCGCCAGCAGCTTGGGAGACATGAACACTGAAGCTTTCTTT. This encodes CASSLGDMNTEAFF.

The chain is built from TRBV7-9 and TRBJ1-3; D uncertain. This CDR3 comprises 14 residues. V lost 5 bases and J lost 5, with 13 bases in between. The germline V gene encodes CDR1 SEHNR and CDR2 FQNEAQ (reference sequence). The CDR3 coding sequence is TGTGCCAGCAGCCCCCCGGGTGGCAGAAACACCATATATTTT. It translates to CASSPPGGRNTIYF.

This clone appeared a few times. The chain has TRBV2 and TRBJ1-5, with 9 bases fitting TRBD1. The CDR3 covers 14 residues. From germline, CDR1 is SNHLY and CDR2 FYNNEI. J lost 6 bases, V lost 6 bases, and 6 bases had no gene match. The CDR3 DNA is TGTGCCAGCAGCCAACAGGGGGCAGGTCAGCCCCAGCATTTT. This gives the protein CASSQQGAGQPQHF.

This clone has only one observation. This chain connects TRBV7-3 to TRBJ1-2; TRBD1 is a possible D gene (5 bases). The CDR3 is made up of 14 amino acids. Per the germline V gene, CDR1 is SGHTA and CDR2 is FQGTGA. The ends were cut back, 0 bases at V and 6 bases at J, with 11 bases in the middle. In nucleotides, the CDR3 is TGTGCCAGCAGCTTAACCTGGGGAGGGGATGGCTACACCTTC. This translates into CASSLTWGGDGYTF.

The V and J genes are TRBV6-6 and TRBJ2-7, with D perhaps TRBD2 (6 bases). The CDR3 is made up of 13 amino acids. V gave up 7 bases and J gave up 3 bases, with 13 bases separating them. Germline assignment: CDR1 MNHNY and CDR2 SVGAGI (reference sequence). CDR3 DNA: TGTGCCAGCAATGGAGGGCCTAGCTACGAGCAGTACTTC. It translates to CASNGGPSYEQYF.

This clone came up a few times. The chain couples TRBV28 to TRBJ2-7, with a possible D match to TRBD1 (6 bases). Trimming removed 6 bases from V and 4 bases from J, with 10 bases in between. Germline-derived CDR1 and CDR2 are MDHEN and SYDVKM. The CDR3 runs 12 residues. Here the CDR3 reads CASSPQGYEQYF. DNA for the CDR3: TGTGCCAGCAGCCCACAGGGTTACGAGCAGTACTTC.

The gene calls are TRBV19 and TRBJ2-1; no clear D gene. Looked up from germline, CDR1 is LNHDA and CDR2 is SQIVND (reference sequence). The ends were cut back, 5 bases at V and 4 bases at J, with 15 bases in the middle. The CDR3 has 15 residues. The CDR3 sequence: CASSGPQAWYNEQFF. The CDR3 DNA reads as TGTGCCAGTAGTGGTCCCCAAGCGTGGTACAATGAGCAGTTCTTC.

This clone was seen only once. V usage is TRBV5-5 and J usage is TRBJ1-2; a weak D match, TRBD1 (5 bases). The length of the CDR3 is 13 residues. V shed 2 bases and J shed 2 bases, with 7 bases lying between them. Germline values: CDR1 SGHKS, CDR2 YYEKEE (reference sequence). The CDR3, as DNA: TGTGCCAGCAGCTTTGGGGCGAACTATGGCTACACCTTC. Translated, it gives CASSFGANYGYTF.

Notes on this clone: Other DNA sequences in this specimen translate into the identical CDR3. The chain joins TRBV19 to TRBJ1-1; tentative D call: TRBD1 (6 bases). The CDR3 consists of 14 residues. Germline V lookup: CDR1 LNHDA, CDR2 SQIVND (reference sequence). V lost 2 bases, J lost 5 bases, and 12 bases lay in between. The CDR3 coding sequence is TGTGCCAGTAGTATAACGGGAGGGGGAACTGAAGCTTTCTTT. Encoded protein: CASSITGGGTEAFF.